These 22 T cell receptor beta chains were all obtained from the same sample, sequenced in a study of blood T cell repertoires in COVID-19. Libraries were prepared by immunoSEQ multiplex PCR; TCRdb keeps only in-frame clonotypes and omits some of them. The repertoire has under 300,000 clones, 88% of them found once; the top ten carry about 3%. Sequences were obtained from PBMCs or T cells enriched from blood (not recorded which). All receptors come from a woman in her 50s who had recovered from COVID-19.

The chain has TRBV4-1 and TRBJ1-1; TRBD1 agrees at 8 bases. Germline trimming cut 4 bases from V and 4 bases from J; bases unmatched to any gene: 11. The V gene's germline CDR1 is MGHRA and CDR2 YSYEKL. This CDR3 spans 16 amino acids. The CDR3 loop is CASSRGTGPLGTEAFF. The CDR3 bases are TGCGCCAGCAGCCGTGGGACAGGTCCCCTCGGCACTGAAGCTTTCTTT.

The chain recombines TRBV11-2 with TRBJ1-4; D gene ambiguous. In germline, CDR1 is SGHAT, CDR2 FQNNGV. CDR3 length: 15 residues. V gave up 0 bases and J gave up 1 base, with 6 bases separating them. CDR3 amino acids: CASSLDSLTNEKLFF. DNA for the CDR3: TGTGCCAGCAGCTTAGACTCCCTAACTAATGAAAAACTGTTTTTT.

The V and J genes are TRBV7-2 and TRBJ2-7; D is unclear. Per germline, CDR1 SGHTA and CDR2 FQGNSA. V lost 2 bases to trimming and J lost 7 bases, with 15 bases between them. This CDR3 has 14 amino acids. The CDR3 nucleotides are TGTGCCAGCAGCTTACTTGGTGGCCCCACGGAGCAGTACTTC. Protein: CASSLLGGPTEQYF.

The chain employs TRBV19 and TRBJ1-1; 8 bases are a match to TRBD1. With 2 bases clipped from V and 1 base from J, the junction kept 6 bases outside the gene matches. The CDR3 consists of 16 residues. CDR1 LNHDA and CDR2 SQIVND come from the germline V gene (reference sequence). CDR3 DNA sequence: TGTGCCAGTAGTATAAACAGGGGGAGGAGGAACACTGAAGCTTTCTTT. This gives the protein CASSINRGRRNTEAFF.

This chain links TRBV19 with TRBJ2-1; 12 positions agree with TRBD2. Per the germline V gene, CDR1 is LNHDA and CDR2 is SQIVND (reference sequence). The CDR3 contains 17 residues. The trim removed 2 bases at V and 6 bases at J, leaving 8 bases unmatched. The CDR3 sequence is CASSIQGGLAGLNEQFF. The CDR3 bases are TGTGCCAGTAGTATACAAGGGGGACTAGCGGGCCTCAATGAGCAGTTCTTC.

The genes are TRBV4-3 and TRBJ2-6; D remains unclear. CDR3 length: 17 amino acids. CDR1 and CDR2 (germline): LGHNA, YSLEER. V was trimmed by 0 bases and J by 4 bases, leaving 13 bases between them. CDR3 amino acids: CASSQESGAMGANVLTF. The CDR3 DNA follows: TGCGCCAGCAGCCAAGAATCAGGTGCTATGGGGGCCAACGTCCTGACTTTC.

The chain carries TRBV19 and TRBJ2-5; D is possibly TRBD2 (5 bases). The CDR3 has 14 residues. Trimming shortened V by 3 bases and J by 4 bases, and 12 bases separated the two germline ends. Germline loops: CDR1 LNHDA, CDR2 SQIVND (reference sequence). CDR3 region: CASSIPAVVETQYF. The CDR3 nucleotides read TGTGCCAGTAGTATCCCAGCGGTCGTAGAGACCCAGTACTTC.

The chain employs TRBV4-3 and TRBJ2-2; 8 positions match TRBD1. The CDR3 covers 17 residues. Unmatched junction bases numbered 6, after V lost 0 bases and J lost 3 bases. Germline-derived CDR1 and CDR2 are LGHNA and YSLEER. The CDR3 here is CASSQDSRTGHTGELFF. The CDR3 DNA is TGCGCCAGCAGCCAAGATTCGAGGACAGGGCACACCGGGGAGCTGTTTTTT.

This chain connects TRBV30 to TRBJ1-2, with 8 positions matching TRBD1. CDR1 and CDR2 from the germline V gene are GTSNPN and SVGIG (reference sequence). The CDR3 is made up of 14 amino acids. V shed 2 bases, J shed 3 bases, and the junction held 5 bases outside the gene matches. The CDR3 protein is CAWSRQGAHYGYTF. The CDR3 bases are TGTGCCTGGAGTCGCCAGGGGGCTCACTATGGCTACACCTTC.

The J gene is TRBJ2-2, the V gene TRBV18; the D gene is possibly TRBD2 (6 bases). CDR3 length: 17 amino acids. Trimming removed 2 bases at V and 4 bases at J, with 17 bases between. From germline, CDR1 is KGHSH and CDR2 LQKENI. The CDR3 region is CASSPEISGGGTGELFF. CDR3 DNA: TGTGCCAGCTCACCAGAAATTAGCGGAGGCGGCACCGGGGAGCTGTTTTTT.

This chain links TRBV6-5 with TRBJ1-2; 11 bases match TRBD1. V dropped 6 bases and J dropped 5; count of bases not matched to a gene: 8. CDR3 size: 15 residues. The germline V gene has CDR1 MNHEY and CDR2 SVGAGI. The CDR3 coding sequence is TGTGCCAGCAGGGACAGGGGGCTGTCTTCATATGGCTACACCTTC. The encoded protein is CASRDRGLSSYGYTF.

V and J are TRBV6-5 and TRBJ1-1; possibly TRBD1 for D (5 bases). CDR3 size: 14 residues. Germline lookup yields CDR1 MNHEY and CDR2 SVGAGI. The V end lost 6 bases, the J end lost 1 base, and 12 bases lay between the germline ends. The CDR3 region has the DNA TGTGCCAGCAGCCGTAGCGGGGCGAACACTGAAGCTTTCTTT. Amino acid sequence: CASSRSGANTEAFF.

J is TRBJ1-2 and V is TRBV3-1 (or the pseudogene TRBV3-2), with TRBD1 matching 7 bases. The CDR3 sequence is 12 residues long. The germline V gene has CDR1 LGHDT and CDR2 YNNKEL (reference sequence). V lost 5 bases, J lost 4 bases, and 1 base stayed unmatched. The CDR3 nucleotides read TGTGCCAGCAGCGGGGACAGCTATGGCTACACCTTC. Amino acids: CASSGDSYGYTF.

The CDR3 protein is CASMGQLTGANVLTF. The CDR3 bases are TGTGCCAGCATGGGCCAGCTTACTGGGGCCAACGTCCTGACTTTC. J is TRBJ2-6 and V is TRBV2; the D is unclear. The CDR3 has 15 amino acids. The V end lost 7 bases, the J end lost 2 bases, and 12 bases lay between the germline ends. Germline assignment: CDR1 SNHLY and CDR2 FYNNEI.

The chain uses TRBV6-5 and TRBJ1-1; unclear D gene. This CDR3 is built from 13 residues. V was shortened by 5 bases and J by 0 bases, with 7 bases between the two germline ends. Germline assignment: CDR1 MNHEY and CDR2 SVGAGI. The DNA of the CDR3 is TGTGCCAGCAGTCGCCAGATGAACACTGAAGCTTTCTTT. It specifies CASSRQMNTEAFF.

This clone was counted only a few times. The gene calls are TRBV28 and TRBJ1-1; 8 bases are a match to TRBD1. V shed 4 bases, J shed 0 bases, and the junction held 10 bases outside the gene matches. CDR1 and CDR2 (germline): MDHEN, SYDVKM. This CDR3 region has 17 residues. The CDR3 nucleotides are TGTGCCAGCAGTTCCTCCCGACAGGGGTTTATGAACACTGAAGCTTTCTTT. Translating gives CASSSSRQGFMNTEAFF.

V is TRBV3-1 (or the pseudogene TRBV3-2) and J is TRBJ1-1; 7 bases are a match to TRBD1. Trimming took 4 bases from V and 5 from J; bases not matched to a gene: 7. This CDR3 is built from 14 residues. Looked up from germline, CDR1 is LGHDT and CDR2 is YNNKEL (reference sequence). The CDR3 loop is CASSLARGRTEAFF. The DNA for the CDR3 is TGTGCCAGCAGCCTTGCCAGGGGGAGGACTGAAGCTTTCTTT.

The gene calls are TRBV7-9 and TRBJ2-1; weak D call: TRBD2 (6 bases). CDR3 length: 17 residues. Germline V gives CDR1 SEHNR, CDR2 FQNEAQ (reference sequence). V lost 8 bases to trimming and J lost 5 bases, with 25 bases between them. Here the CDR3 reads CASGSFGGGRRDNEQFF. CDR3 DNA: TGTGCCAGCGGTTCCTTCGGTGGCGGCAGGAGGGACAATGAGCAGTTCTTC.

The V gene is TRBV2, the J gene TRBJ2-2, with D possibly matching TRBD2 (5 bases). This CDR3 contains 14 residues. Deletions cut 4 bases from V and 0 bases from J, with 6 bases between. The germline gives CDR1 SNHLY, CDR2 FYNNEI. The CDR3 coding sequence is TGTGCCAGCAGTGTCGGGACGAACACCGGGGAGCTGTTTTTT. Amino acid sequence: CASSVGTNTGELFF.

The genes are TRBV29-1 and TRBJ2-1; 9 nucleotides align to TRBD2. The V gene end was trimmed by 6 bases and the J gene end by 7 bases; junction bases not matched to a gene: 13. CDR3 length: 15 residues. Looked up from germline, CDR1 is SQVTM and CDR2 is ANQGSEA. CDR3 sequence reads: CSVLWRGRASNEQFF. The CDR3 DNA reads as TGCAGCGTGTTGTGGCGCGGGAGGGCCTCGAATGAGCAGTTCTTC.

The genes are TRBV7-2 and TRBJ2-2; 9 bases are a match to TRBD1. Germline V gene lookup returns CDR1 SGHTA and CDR2 FQGNSA. The V and J ends lost 8 bases and 4 bases, in that order; junction bases with no gene match: 8. This CDR3 contains 15 residues. CDR3: CASGEGQGRTGELFF. The CDR3 DNA reads as TGTGCCAGCGGGGAGGGACAGGGTCGCACCGGGGAGCTGTTTTTT.

This sequence joins TRBV24-1 and TRBJ2-3, with D possibly matching TRBD2 (5 bases). The germline gives CDR1 KGHDR, CDR2 SFDVKD. There are 15 residues in the CDR3. V was clipped by 1 base and J by 4 bases, with 11 bases between them. The CDR3 sequence is CATSDFRERADTQYF. The CDR3 DNA reads as TGTGCCACCAGTGATTTTCGGGAAAGGGCAGATACGCAGTATTTT.